Listed below are T cell receptor beta chains from one sample, sequenced in a study of blood T cell repertoires in COVID-19. This table comes from immunoSEQ multiplex PCR, and its TCRdb copy is limited to in-frame clones, with some not included. Found here are about 85,000 clones, roughly 80% of them singletons; the top ten hold 6.3%. The specimen was peripheral blood. Receptors originate from a man between 60 and 75 years old with acute or convalescent COVID-19. The CDR3 runs from the conserved cysteine through the conserved F or W. Fields, in order: J gene, CDR3 length, clone size, D gene, V gene, CDR3 protein, CDR3 DNA. A D gene is named only where the DNA matches it firmly. Clone size is stated in some rows and not others, as once, few, many or a class when expanded.

>TRBJ1-4|15|few|TRBD1|TRBV11-2
CASSPRTGGFEKLFF
TGTGCCAGCAGCCCACGGACAGGGGGCTTTGAAAAACTGTTTTTT
>TRBJ2-7|14|NA|NA|TRBV7-9
CASSLGGRAYEQYF
TGTGCCAGCAGCTTAGGGGGCAGAGCCTACGAGCAGTACTTC
>TRBJ2-1|16|NA|TRBD2|TRBV6-4
CASSEALAAGYNEQFF
TGTGCCAGCAGTGAGGCTCTAGCGGCCGGCTACAATGAGCAGTTCTTC
>TRBJ1-5|15|NA|TRBD1|TRBV19
CASSPQGGNHQPQHF
TGTGCCAGTAGCCCGCAGGGGGGTAATCACCAGCCCCAGCATTTT
>TRBJ1-1|12|NA|NA|TRBV6-5
CASSRRDRHAFF
TGTGCCAGCAGCCGTCGAGACAGACACGCTTTCTTT
>TRBJ2-1|15|few|NA|TRBV2
CASSESGFSYNEQFF
TGTGCCAGCAGTGAATCAGGGTTCTCCTACAATGAGCAGTTCTTC
>TRBJ1-2|17|NA|NA|TRBV13
CASSLGPQPGRNYGYTF
TGTGCCAGCAGCTTAGGCCCACAGCCCGGTAGGAACTATGGCTACACCTTC
>TRBJ2-5|14|NA|TRBD2|TRBV27
CASSHLAGGRVQYF
TGTGCCAGCAGCCATTTAGCGGGGGGGCGGGTCCAGTACTTC
>TRBJ1-2|16|NA|TRBD1|TRBV5-6
CASSLVAGGINYGYTF
TGTGCCAGCAGCTTGGTGGCAGGGGGTATCAACTATGGCTACACCTTC
>TRBJ1-6|15|NA|NA|TRBV7-2
CASSLLTGGTSPLHF
TGTGCCAGCAGCCTCTTGACAGGAGGAACTTCACCCCTCCACTTT
>TRBJ1-1|14|NA|NA|TRBV3-1/TRBV3-2
CASSQYQGFGGAFF
TGTGCCAGCAGCCAATATCAGGGGTTCGGTGGAGCTTTCTTT
>TRBJ1-1|16|NA|NA|TRBV5-4
CASSLVNQQRNTEAFF
TGTGCCAGCAGCTTAGTGAATCAACAGAGGAACACTGAAGCTTTCTTT